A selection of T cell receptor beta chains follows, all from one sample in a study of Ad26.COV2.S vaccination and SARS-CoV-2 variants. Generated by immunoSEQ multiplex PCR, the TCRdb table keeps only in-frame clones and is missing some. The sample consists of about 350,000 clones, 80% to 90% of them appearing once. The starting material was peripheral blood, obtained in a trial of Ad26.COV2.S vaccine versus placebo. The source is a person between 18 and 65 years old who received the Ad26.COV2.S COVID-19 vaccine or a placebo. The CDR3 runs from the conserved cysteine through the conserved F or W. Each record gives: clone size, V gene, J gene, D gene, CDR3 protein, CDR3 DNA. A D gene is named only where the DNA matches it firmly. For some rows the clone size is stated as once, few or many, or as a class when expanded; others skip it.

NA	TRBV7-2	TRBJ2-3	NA	CASSLVEQGGARGLKYF	TGTGCCAGCAGCTTAGTTGAGCAGGGAGGCGCGAGGGGCTTAAAGTATTTT
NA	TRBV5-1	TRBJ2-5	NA	CASSLGVRDEQETQYF	TGCGCCAGCAGCTTGGGTGTCCGGGACGAACAAGAGACCCAGTACTTC
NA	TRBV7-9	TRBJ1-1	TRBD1	CASSQKGQGGTEAFF	TGTGCCAGCAGCCAGAAAGGACAGGGAGGCACTGAAGCTTTCTTT
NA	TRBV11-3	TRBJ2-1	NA	CASSFGKTSGEQFF	TGTGCCAGCAGCTTTGGGAAAACTAGTGGGGAGCAGTTCTTC
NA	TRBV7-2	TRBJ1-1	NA	CASRYRDWNTEAFF	TGTGCCAGCAGATACAGGGATTGGAACACTGAAGCTTTCTTT
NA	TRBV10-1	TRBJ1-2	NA	CASARNNGYTF	TGCGCCAGTGCCCGGAACAATGGCTACACCTTC
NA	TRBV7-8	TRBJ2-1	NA	CASSRTGSSYNEQFF	TGTGCCAGCAGTCGAACAGGGAGCTCCTACAATGAGCAGTTCTTC
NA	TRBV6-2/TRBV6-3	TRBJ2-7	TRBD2	CASSYPGLAGSYEQYF	TGTGCCAGCAGTTACCCGGGACTAGCAGGCTCCTACGAGCAGTACTTC
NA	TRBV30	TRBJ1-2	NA	CAWSVRRAQGGNGYTF	TGTGCCTGGAGTGTACGCAGGGCCCAGGGAGGTAATGGCTACACCTTC
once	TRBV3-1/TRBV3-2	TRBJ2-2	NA	CASSPLGPAGELFF	TGTGCCAGCAGCCCCCTCGGGCCGGCCGGGGAGCTGTTTTTT
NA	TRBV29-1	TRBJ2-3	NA	CSVERTTSTDTQYF	TGCAGCGTTGAAAGGACAACAAGCACAGATACGCAGTATTTT
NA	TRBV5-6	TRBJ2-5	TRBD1	CASSLDRGRETQYF	TGTGCCAGCAGCTTGGACAGGGGGAGAGAGACCCAGTACTTC
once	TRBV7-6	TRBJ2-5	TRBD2	CASSLNGGAPETQYF	TGTGCCAGCAGCTTAAACGGGGGGGCCCCGGAGACCCAGTACTTC
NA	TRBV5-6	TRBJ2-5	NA	CASSRRGVETQYF	TGTGCCAGCAGCCGACGGGGAGTGGAGACCCAGTACTTC
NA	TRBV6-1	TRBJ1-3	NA	CASSGTLLGAGNTIYF	TGTGCCAGCAGTGGAACTCTCCTTGGGGCTGGAAACACCATATATTTT
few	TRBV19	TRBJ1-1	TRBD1	CASTLTGRGAEAFF	TGTGCCAGTACCCTGACAGGGAGGGGCGCTGAAGCTTTCTTT
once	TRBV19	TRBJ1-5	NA	CASSTFGNQPQHF	TGTGCCAGTAGTACTTTCGGAAATCAGCCCCAGCATTTT
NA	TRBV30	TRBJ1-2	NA	CAWGITYGYTF	TGTGCCTGGGGGATTACCTATGGCTACACCTTC
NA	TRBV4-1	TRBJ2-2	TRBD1	CASSQIQGANTGELFF	TGCGCCAGCAGCCAGATCCAGGGGGCGAACACCGGGGAGCTGTTTTTT
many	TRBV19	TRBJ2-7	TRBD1	CASRTGNRGFNEQYF	TGTGCCAGCAGAACCGGAAACAGGGGGTTCAACGAGCAGTACTTC
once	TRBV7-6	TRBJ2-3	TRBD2	CASSSGLAGGTDTQYF	TGTGCCAGCAGCTCGGGACTAGCGGGGGGCACAGATACGCAGTATTTT
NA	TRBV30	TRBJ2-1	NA	CAWSVGDYEQFF	TGTGCCTGGAGTGTAGGGGATTATGAGCAGTTCTTC
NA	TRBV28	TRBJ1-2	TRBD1	CASSPRDSSTIYGYTF	TGTGCCAGCAGTCCGAGGGACAGCTCTACCATCTATGGCTACACCTTC
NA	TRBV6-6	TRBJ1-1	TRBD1	CASRRQGAHTEAFF	TGTGCCAGCAGGAGACAGGGGGCGCACACTGAAGCTTTCTTT
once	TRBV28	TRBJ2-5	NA	CASSPGLANVKRPSQYF	TGTGCCAGCAGTCCGGGACTCGCAAACGTCAAGAGACCATCCCAGTACTTC
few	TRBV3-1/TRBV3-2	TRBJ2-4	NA	CASSSSGGAGGYIQYF	TGTGCCAGCAGCTCTTCGGGCGGGGCCGGCGGGTACATTCAGTACTTC
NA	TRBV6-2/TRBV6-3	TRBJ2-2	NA	CASSDLRGTGELFF	TGTGCCAGCAGTGACCTTAGAGGCACCGGGGAGCTGTTTTTT
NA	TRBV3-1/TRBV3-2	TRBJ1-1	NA	CASSQESANTEAFF	TGTGCCAGCAGCCAAGAGTCTGCGAACACTGAAGCTTTCTTT
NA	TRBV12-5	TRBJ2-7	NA	CASGPQLFVRGNEQYF	TGTGCTAGTGGTCCCCAGTTATTCGTCAGAGGTAACGAGCAGTACTTC
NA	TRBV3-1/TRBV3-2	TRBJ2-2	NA	CASSQDFDGGITGELFF	TGTGCCAGCAGCCAAGATTTCGATGGAGGGATCACCGGGGAGCTGTTTTTT
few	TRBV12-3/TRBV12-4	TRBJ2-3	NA	CASSSRQVDTQYF	TGTGCCAGCAGTTCCCGACAGGTAGATACGCAGTATTTT
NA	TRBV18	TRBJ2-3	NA	CASSLRAGLKDTQYF	TGTGCCAGCTCACTCAGGGCAGGACTAAAAGATACGCAGTATTTT
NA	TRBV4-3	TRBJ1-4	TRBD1	CASSLSRGGTNEKLFF	TGCGCCAGCAGCCTGAGCAGGGGGGGGACTAATGAAAAACTGTTTTTT
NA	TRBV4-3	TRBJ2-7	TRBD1	CASSPGQGAKEQYF	TGCGCCAGCAGCCCCGGACAGGGGGCGAAAGAGCAGTACTTC
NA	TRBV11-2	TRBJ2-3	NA	CASSLSTVTQYF	TGTGCCAGCAGCTTAAGTACTGTTACGCAGTATTTT
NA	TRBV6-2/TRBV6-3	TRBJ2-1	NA	CASSTFYNEQFF	TGTGCCAGCAGTACTTTCTACAATGAGCAGTTCTTC
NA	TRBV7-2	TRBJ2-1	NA	CASSSLSGTGYNEQFF	TGTGCCAGCAGCTCCCTCTCGGGGACTGGATACAATGAGCAGTTCTTC
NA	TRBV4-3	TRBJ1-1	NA	CASSQDSGAADLNTEAFF	TGCGCCAGCAGCCAAGACTCAGGGGCCGCTGATCTGAACACTGAAGCTTTCTTT
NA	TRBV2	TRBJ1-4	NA	CASMTLREKLFF	TGTGCCAGCATGACTCTTAGGGAAAAACTGTTTTTT
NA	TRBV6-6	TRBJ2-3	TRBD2	CASSYPGTRGTDTQYF	TGTGCCAGCAGTTACCCCGGGACTAGGGGCACAGATACGCAGTATTTT
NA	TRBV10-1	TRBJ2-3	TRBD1	CASSEPGQGTDTQYF	TGCGCCAGCAGTGAGCCGGGACAGGGGACAGATACGCAGTATTTT
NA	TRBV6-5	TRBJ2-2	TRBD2	CASSIAGPNTGELFF	TGTGCCAGCAGTATAGCGGGACCGAACACCGGGGAGCTGTTTTTT
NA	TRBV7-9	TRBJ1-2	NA	CASSHSEGYGYTF	TGTGCCAGCAGTCATTCCGAGGGCTATGGCTACACCTTC
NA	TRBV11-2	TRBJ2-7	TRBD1	CASSPIRDRVRDEQYF	TGTGCCAGCAGCCCGATACGCGACAGGGTCCGGGACGAGCAGTACTTC
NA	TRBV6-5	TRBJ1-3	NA	CASSFTTGNTIYF	TGTGCCAGCAGTTTCACAACCGGAAACACCATATATTTT
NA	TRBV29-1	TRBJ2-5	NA	CSVGPQETQYF	TGCAGCGTTGGTCCCCAAGAGACCCAGTACTTC
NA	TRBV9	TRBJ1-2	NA	CASSAGLGHPYGYTF	TGTGCCAGCAGCGCTGGGCTCGGACACCCCTATGGCTACACCTTC
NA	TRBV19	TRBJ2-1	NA	CASSIIGIDNEQFF	TGTGCCAGTAGTATTATCGGAATTGACAATGAGCAGTTCTTC